A selection of T cell receptor beta chains follows, all from one sample in a study of T cell clones after liver transplantation. Assay: immunoSEQ multiplex PCR; the TCRdb copy retains only in-frame clones and omits some. In the table there are just over 80,000 clones, about 82% of which are singletons. Sequences were derived from CD4+ T cells from blood, sampled 45 to 46 months after liver transplant. The source is a human patient who received a liver transplant. Some T cells may be supplied by the graft donor. Both conserved end residues are trimmed from each CDR3. The D gene is left open where the match is weak.

TRBV11-3	TRBJ1-5	NA	ASSLGSYQPQH
TRBV7-9	TRBJ1-5	NA	ASSFGWGMNQPQH
TRBV28	TRBJ1-3	NA	ASTPGYLSSGNTIY
TRBV29-1	TRBJ1-5	NA	SASTGLGGLSPQH
TRBV27	TRBJ1-2	TRBD1	ASRSDRGSGYT
TRBV2	TRBJ2-7	NA	ASSEDPLLTAYEQY
TRBV11-3	TRBJ2-7	TRBD2	ASSLGRASGTYEQY
TRBV28	TRBJ2-5	NA	ASTPWRSGGDQETQY
TRBV19	TRBJ2-5	TRBD2	ASSIPLGLAGGLETQY
TRBV6-6	TRBJ2-4	NA	ASSPYIVENIQY
TRBV6-1	TRBJ1-1	TRBD1	ASSARGADTEAF
TRBV4-1	TRBJ1-5	NA	ASSPIQRTVNQPQH
TRBV27	TRBJ2-3	TRBD2	ASRATSGRVDTQY
TRBV7-9	TRBJ1-2	NA	ASSLEQGYGYT
TRBV5-1	TRBJ2-7	NA	ASSLESRGTYEQY
TRBV2	TRBJ2-1	TRBD2	ASSELGLAGDNEQF
TRBV2	TRBJ1-4	TRBD1	ASGQGAREKLF
TRBV5-5	TRBJ2-1	NA	ASSLSAALGSSYNEQF
TRBV11-2	TRBJ2-5	TRBD2	ASSLAGARGAQY
TRBV27	TRBJ2-1	TRBD1	ASISYGTGANEQF
TRBV6-5	TRBJ2-1	TRBD2	ASRARLAIGEQF